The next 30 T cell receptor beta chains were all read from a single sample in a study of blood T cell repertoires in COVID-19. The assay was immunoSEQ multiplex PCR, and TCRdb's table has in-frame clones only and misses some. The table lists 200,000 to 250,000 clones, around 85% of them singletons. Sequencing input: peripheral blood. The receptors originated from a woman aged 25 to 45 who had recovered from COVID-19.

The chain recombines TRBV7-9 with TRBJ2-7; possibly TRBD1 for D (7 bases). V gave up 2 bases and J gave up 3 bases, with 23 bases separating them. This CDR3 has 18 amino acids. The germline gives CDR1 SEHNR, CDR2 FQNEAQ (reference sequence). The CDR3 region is CASSLIRSETGRNYEQYF. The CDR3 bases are TGTGCCAGCAGCTTAATTCGTTCGGAGACAGGGAGGAACTACGAGCAGTACTTC.

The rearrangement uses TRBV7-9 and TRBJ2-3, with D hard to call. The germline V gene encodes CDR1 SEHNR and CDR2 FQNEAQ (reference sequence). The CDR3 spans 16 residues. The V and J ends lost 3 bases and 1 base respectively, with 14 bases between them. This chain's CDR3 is CASSLDMERGTDTQYF. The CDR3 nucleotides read TGTGCCAGCAGCTTGGATATGGAGCGTGGCACAGATACGCAGTATTTT.

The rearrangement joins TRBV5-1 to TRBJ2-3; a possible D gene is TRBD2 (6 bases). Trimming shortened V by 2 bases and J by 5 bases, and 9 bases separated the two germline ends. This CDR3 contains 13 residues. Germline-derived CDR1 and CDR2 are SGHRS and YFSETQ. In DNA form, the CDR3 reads TGCGCCAGCAGCTTCCCGGGGGAAGATACGCAGTATTTT. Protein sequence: CASSFPGEDTQYF. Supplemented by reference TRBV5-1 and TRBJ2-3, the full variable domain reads KAGVTQTPRYLIKTRGQQVTLSCSPISGHRSVSWYQQTPGQGLQFLFEYFSETQRNKGNFPGRFSGRQFSNSRSEMNVSTLELGDSALYLCASSFPGEDTQYFGPGTRLTVL.

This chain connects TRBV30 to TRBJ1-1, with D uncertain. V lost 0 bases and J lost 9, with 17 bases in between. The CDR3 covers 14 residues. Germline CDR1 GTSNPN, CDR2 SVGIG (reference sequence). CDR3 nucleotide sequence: TGTGCCTGGAGTGTACGTAGGACGGAGGGTAAAGCTTTCTTT. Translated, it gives CAWSVRRTEGKAFF.

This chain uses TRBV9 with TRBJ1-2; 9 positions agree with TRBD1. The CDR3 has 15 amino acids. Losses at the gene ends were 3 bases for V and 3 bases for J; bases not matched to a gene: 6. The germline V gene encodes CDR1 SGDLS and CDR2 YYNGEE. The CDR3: CASSAHRDRDYGYTF. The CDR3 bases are TGTGCCAGCAGCGCTCACCGGGACAGGGACTATGGCTACACCTTC.

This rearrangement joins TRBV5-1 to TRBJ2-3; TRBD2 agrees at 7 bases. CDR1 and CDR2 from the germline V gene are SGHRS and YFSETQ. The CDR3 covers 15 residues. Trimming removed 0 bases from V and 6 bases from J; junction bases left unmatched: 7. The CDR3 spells CASSLAGGRTDTQYF. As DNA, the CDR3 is TGCGCCAGCAGCTTGGCCGGGGGGAGGACGGATACGCAGTATTTT.

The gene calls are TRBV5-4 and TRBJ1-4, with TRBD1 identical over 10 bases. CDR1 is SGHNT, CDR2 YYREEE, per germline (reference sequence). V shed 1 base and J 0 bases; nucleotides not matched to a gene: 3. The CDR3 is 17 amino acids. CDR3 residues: CASSLKGQGTTNEKLFF. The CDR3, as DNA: TGTGCCAGCAGCTTGAAGGGACAGGGGACAACTAATGAAAAACTGTTTTTT.

CDR3 in amino acids: CASSPGQGQDTQYF. CDR3 nucleotides: TGCGCCAGCAGCCCTGGACAGGGTCAAGATACGCAGTATTTT. The V and J genes are TRBV5-1 and TRBJ2-3; 8 positions match TRBD1. V dropped 4 bases and J dropped 5; count of bases not matched to a gene: 6. This CDR3 spans 14 amino acids. Germline V gene data show CDR1 as SGHRS and CDR2 as YFSETQ.

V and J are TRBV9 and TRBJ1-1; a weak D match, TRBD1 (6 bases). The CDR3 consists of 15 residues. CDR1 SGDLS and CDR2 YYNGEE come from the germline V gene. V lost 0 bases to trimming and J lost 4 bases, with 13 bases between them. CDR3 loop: CASSVAGGQGTEAFF. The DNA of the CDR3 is TGTGCCAGCAGCGTAGCGGGGGGGCAGGGCACTGAAGCTTTCTTT.

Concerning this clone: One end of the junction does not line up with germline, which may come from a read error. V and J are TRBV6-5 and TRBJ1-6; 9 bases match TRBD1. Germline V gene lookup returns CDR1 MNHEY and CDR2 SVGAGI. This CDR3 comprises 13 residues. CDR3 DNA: TGTGCCAGCAGTACTCGGACAGGGGAGAAGTTCTACTTT. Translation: CASSTRTGEKFYF.

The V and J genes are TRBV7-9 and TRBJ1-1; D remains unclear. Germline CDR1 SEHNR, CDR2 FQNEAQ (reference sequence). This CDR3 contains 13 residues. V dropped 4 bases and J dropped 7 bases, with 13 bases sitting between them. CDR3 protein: CASSYQTVSEAFF. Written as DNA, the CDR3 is TGTGCCAGCAGCTACCAGACTGTTAGTGAAGCTTTCTTT.

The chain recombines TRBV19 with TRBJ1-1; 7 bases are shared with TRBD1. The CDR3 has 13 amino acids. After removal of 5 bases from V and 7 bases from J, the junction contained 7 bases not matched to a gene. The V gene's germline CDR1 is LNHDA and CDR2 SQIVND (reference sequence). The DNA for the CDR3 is TGTGCCAGTAGTTCACAGGGGAACGGTGAAGCTTTCTTT. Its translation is CASSSQGNGEAFF.

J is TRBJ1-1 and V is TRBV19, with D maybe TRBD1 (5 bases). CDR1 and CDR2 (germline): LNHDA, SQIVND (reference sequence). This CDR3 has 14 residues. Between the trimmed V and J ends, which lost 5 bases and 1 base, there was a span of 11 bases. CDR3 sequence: CASSLRTQNTEAFF. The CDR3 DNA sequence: TGTGCCAGTAGTCTACGGACACAGAACACTGAAGCTTTCTTT.

For the CDR3, the DNA is TGTGCCAGCAGCGTAGACTTACCGGGGGGGCTTAGAAATGAGCAGTTCTTC. This sequence encodes CASSVDLPGGLRNEQFF. The chain has TRBV9 and TRBJ2-1; 8 bases align to TRBD2. This CDR3 contains 17 residues. Germline V lookup: CDR1 SGDLS, CDR2 YYNGEE. J was trimmed by 7 bases and V by 0 bases; bases with no gene match: 12. The variable domain in full, with the rest retrieved from reference TRBV9 and TRBJ2-1, is DSGVTQTPKHLITATGQRVTLRCSPRSGDLSVYWYQQSLDQGLQFLIQYYNGEERAKGNILERFSAQQFPDLHSELNLSSLELGDSALYFCASSVDLPGGLRNEQFFGPGTRLTVL.

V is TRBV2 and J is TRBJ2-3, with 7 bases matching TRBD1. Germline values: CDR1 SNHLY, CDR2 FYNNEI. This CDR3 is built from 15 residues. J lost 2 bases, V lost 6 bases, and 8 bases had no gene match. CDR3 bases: TGTGCCAGCAGGACGGACAGGTACAACACAGATACGCAGTATTTT. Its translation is CASRTDRYNTDTQYF.

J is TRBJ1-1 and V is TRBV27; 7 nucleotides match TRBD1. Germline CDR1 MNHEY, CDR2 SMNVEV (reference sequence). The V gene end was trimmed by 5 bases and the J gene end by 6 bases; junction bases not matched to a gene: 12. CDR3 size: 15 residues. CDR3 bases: TGTGCCAGCAGTGACGGAAAGGACAGGCACGCTGAAGCTTTCTTT. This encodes CASSDGKDRHAEAFF.

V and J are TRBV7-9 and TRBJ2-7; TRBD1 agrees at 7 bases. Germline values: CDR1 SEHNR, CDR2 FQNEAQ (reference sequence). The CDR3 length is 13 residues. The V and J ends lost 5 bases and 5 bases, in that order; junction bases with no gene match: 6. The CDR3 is CASSKTGTDEQYF. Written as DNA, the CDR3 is TGTGCCAGCAGCAAGACAGGGACCGACGAGCAGTACTTC. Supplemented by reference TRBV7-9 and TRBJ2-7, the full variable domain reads DTGVSQNPRHKITKRGQNVTFRCDPISEHNRLYWYRQTLGQGPEFLTYFQNEAQLEKSRLLSDRFSAERPKGSFSTLEIQRTEQGDSAMYLCASSKTGTDEQYFGPGTRLTVT.

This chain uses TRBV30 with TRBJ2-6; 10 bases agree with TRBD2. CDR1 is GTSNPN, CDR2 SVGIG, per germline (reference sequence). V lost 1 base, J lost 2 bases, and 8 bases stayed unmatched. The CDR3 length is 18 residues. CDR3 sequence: CAWSEERGGFTGANVLTF. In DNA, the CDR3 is TGTGCCTGGAGTGAGGAGCGGGGGGGGTTTACTGGGGCCAACGTCCTGACTTTC.

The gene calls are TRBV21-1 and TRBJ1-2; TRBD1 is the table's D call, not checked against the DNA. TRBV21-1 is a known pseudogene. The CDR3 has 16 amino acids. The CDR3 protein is CASSTGQGAMNYGYTF. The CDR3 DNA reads TGTGCCAGCAGCACCGGACAGGGGGCTATGAACTATGGCTACACCTTC.

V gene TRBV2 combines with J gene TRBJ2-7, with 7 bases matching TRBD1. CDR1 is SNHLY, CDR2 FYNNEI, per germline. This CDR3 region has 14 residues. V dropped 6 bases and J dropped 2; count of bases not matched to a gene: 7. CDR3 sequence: CASRAGTVTYEQYF. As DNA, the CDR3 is TGTGCCAGCAGGGCCGGGACAGTGACCTACGAGCAGTACTTC. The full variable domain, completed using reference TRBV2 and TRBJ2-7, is EPEVTQTPSHQVTQMGQEVILRCVPISNHLYFYWYRQILGQKVEFLVSFYNNEISEKSEIFDDQFSVERPDGSNFTLKIRSTKLEDSAMYFCASRAGTVTYEQYFGPGTRLTVT.

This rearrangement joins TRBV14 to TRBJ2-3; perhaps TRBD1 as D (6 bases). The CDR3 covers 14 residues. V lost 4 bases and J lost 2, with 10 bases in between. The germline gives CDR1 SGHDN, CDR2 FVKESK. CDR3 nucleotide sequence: TGTGCCAGCAGCCCCAGACAGGACACAGATACGCAGTATTTT. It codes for CASSPRQDTDTQYF.

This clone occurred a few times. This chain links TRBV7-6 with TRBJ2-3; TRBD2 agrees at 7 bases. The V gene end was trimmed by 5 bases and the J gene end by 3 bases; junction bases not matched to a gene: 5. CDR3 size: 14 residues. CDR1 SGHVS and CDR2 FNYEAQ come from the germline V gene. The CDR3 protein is CASSLPGGTDTQYF. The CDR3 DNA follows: TGTGCCAGCAGCCTTCCGGGAGGTACAGATACGCAGTATTTT.

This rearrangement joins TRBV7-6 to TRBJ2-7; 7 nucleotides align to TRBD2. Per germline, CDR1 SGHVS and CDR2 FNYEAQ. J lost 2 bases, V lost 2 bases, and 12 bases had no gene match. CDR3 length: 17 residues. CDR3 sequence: CASSLSWEGRGPYEQYF. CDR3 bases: TGTGCCAGCAGCTTAAGTTGGGAGGGGAGAGGGCCCTACGAGCAGTACTTC.

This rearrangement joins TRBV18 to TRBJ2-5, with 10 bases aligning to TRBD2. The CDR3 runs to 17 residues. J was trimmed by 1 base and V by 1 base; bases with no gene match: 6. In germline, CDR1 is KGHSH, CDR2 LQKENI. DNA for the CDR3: TGTGCCAGCTCACCACGGGCTAGCGGGGGCCGCCAAGAGACCCAGTACTTC. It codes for CASSPRASGGRQETQYF.

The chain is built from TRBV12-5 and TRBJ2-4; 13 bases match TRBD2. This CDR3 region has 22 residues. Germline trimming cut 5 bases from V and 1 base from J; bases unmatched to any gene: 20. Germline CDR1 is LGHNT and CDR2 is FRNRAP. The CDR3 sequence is CASGQLSSGLAGSWGAKNIQYF. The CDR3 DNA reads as TGTGCTAGTGGTCAGTTGTCCTCGGGACTAGCGGGGTCCTGGGGGGCCAAAAACATTCAGTACTTC.

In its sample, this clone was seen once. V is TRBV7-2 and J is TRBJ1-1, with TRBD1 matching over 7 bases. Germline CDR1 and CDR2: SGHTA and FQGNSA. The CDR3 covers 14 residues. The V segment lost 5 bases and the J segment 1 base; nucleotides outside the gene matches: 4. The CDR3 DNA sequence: TGTGCCAGCAGCCAACAGGGGTGGAACACTGAAGCTTTCTTT. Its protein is CASSQQGWNTEAFF.

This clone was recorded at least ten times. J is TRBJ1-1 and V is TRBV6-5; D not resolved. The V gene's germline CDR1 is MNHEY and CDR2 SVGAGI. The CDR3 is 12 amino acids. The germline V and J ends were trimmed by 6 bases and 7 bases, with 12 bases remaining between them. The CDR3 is CASRTTIGEAFF. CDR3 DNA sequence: TGTGCCAGCAGGACGACTATCGGTGAAGCTTTCTTT.

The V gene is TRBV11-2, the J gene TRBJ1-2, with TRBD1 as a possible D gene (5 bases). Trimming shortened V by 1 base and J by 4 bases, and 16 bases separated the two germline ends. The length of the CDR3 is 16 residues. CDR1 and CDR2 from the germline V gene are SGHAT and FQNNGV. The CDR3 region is CASSLGTDNLIYGYTF. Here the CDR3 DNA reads TGTGCCAGCAGCTTAGGGACGGACAATCTTATCTATGGCTACACCTTC.

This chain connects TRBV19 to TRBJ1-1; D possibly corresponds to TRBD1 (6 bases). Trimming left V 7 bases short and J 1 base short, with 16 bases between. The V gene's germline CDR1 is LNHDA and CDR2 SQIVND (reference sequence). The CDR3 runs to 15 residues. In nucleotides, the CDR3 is TGTGCCAGTAAAAAAGGGGGAGGGGAGAACACTGAAGCTTTCTTT. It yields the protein CASKKGGGENTEAFF.

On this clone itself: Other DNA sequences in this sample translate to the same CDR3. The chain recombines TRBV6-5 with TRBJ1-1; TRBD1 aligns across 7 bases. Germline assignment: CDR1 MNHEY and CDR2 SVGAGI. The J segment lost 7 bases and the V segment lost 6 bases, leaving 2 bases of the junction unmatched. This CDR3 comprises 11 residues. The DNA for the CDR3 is TGTGCCAGCAGGACAGGGAGTGAAGCTTTCTTT. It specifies CASRTGSEAFF.